The present entry profiles one T cell receptor beta chain with its context. Here immunoSEQ multiplex PCR was the method, and the copy in TCRdb shows in-frame clones only, minus some. This sample has under 300,000 clones, with roughly 80% found just once. These data come from a study of blood T cell repertoires in COVID-19. Trimming removed 4 bases from V and 0 bases from J, with 13 bases in between. Germline CDR1 and CDR2: LNHDA and SQIVND (reference sequence). This CDR3 spans 17 amino acids. The gene calls are TRBV19 and TRBJ1-6, with D perhaps matching TRBD1 (6 bases). This TCR derives from a woman of 80 years or more with active or convalescent COVID-19. The sample was peripheral blood. CDR3 loop: CASSRGQSSSYNSPLHF. CDR3 coding DNA: TGTGCCAGTAGTAGAGGACAGTCAAGCTCCTATAATTCACCCCTCCACTTT.